The next 26 T cell receptor beta chains were all read from a single sample in a study of T-cell reconstitution after alpha-beta-depleted transplantation in children. General study results and limits: Reportedly, roughly two months post-transplant, alpha-beta T cells arose from several hundred expanded graft clones.

Unique molecular identifiers were incorporated into the prepared TCRbeta library. One entry per CDR3 protein results from TCRdb running MiXCR on the PCR reads. The sample lists around 31,000 distinct CDR3 sequences, 5% to 7% seen once, with roughly a quarter in the top ten. These receptors lack a known antigen. The source material was peripheral blood, sampled 60 days after TCRalphabeta/CD19-depleted stem cell transplant. These receptors were collected from a child in the first two years of life who had a stem cell transplant for acute myeloid leukemia, so the T cells may come from the graft donor.

This clonotype was detected many times. V and J are TRBV29-1 and TRBJ1-1, with a tentative D call TRBD1 (5 bases). V lost 4 bases, J lost 4 bases, and 16 bases lay in between. CDR1 is SQVTM and CDR2 is ANQGSEA in the germline V gene. The CDR3 is 14 residues long. This CDR3 reads CSVGGRAGVTEAFF. Here the CDR3 DNA reads TGCAGCGTTGGGGGACGAGCGGGGGTCACTGAAGCTTTCTTT.

This clonotype was seen at least ten times. This chain's CDR3 is CAFQWGVGYGYTF. The CDR3 bases are TGTGCCTTCCAATGGGGAGTAGGCTATGGCTACACCTTC. The V call is TRBV2, the J call TRBJ1-2; D call uncertain. Between the trimmed V and J ends, which lost 11 bases and 4 bases, there was a span of 17 bases. Germline CDR1 SNHLY, CDR2 FYNNEI. CDR3 size: 13 residues.

This clonotype was seen repeatedly, ten times or more. The chain recombines TRBV9 with TRBJ2-1; D ambiguous. CDR1 and CDR2 from the germline V gene are SGDLS and YYNGEE. This CDR3 spans 14 amino acids. Deletions cut 0 bases from V and 8 bases from J, with 12 bases between. The CDR3 nucleotides read TGTGCCAGCAGCGTAGAGGGTCTGTCGGATGAGCAGTTCTTC. Amino acids: CASSVEGLSDEQFF.

This clonotype was observed a few times. The chain is built from TRBV12-3 or TRBV12-4 and TRBJ2-7; D perhaps matches TRBD1 (6 bases). The CDR3 is 14 residues long. Trimming took off 5 bases at V and 2 bases at J, with 13 bases between the two ends. The CDR3 bases are TGTGCCAGCAGTGATAGACAGGCCGCCTACGAGCAGTACTTC. This translates into CASSDRQAAYEQYF.

Ten or more counts support this clonotype. The V call is TRBV7-2, the J call TRBJ1-4, with D possibly TRBD1 on 6 matching bases. V was pared by 5 bases and J by 5 bases, with 18 bases between. Germline assignment: CDR1 SGHTA and CDR2 FQGNSA. The CDR3 extends over 16 amino acids. CDR3 coding DNA: TGTGCCAGCAGCCGAGAGGGGGGCAGGGTGAATGAAAAACTGTTTTTT. Translating it yields CASSREGGRVNEKLFF.

This clonotype has a count of ten or more. This rearrangement joins TRBV20-1 to TRBJ2-5; D gene ambiguous. The germline V gene encodes CDR1 DFQATT and CDR2 SNEGSKA (reference sequence). The CDR3 extends over 15 amino acids. Trimming left V 0 bases short and J 0 bases short, with 11 bases between. The CDR3 reads CSARDGQTNQETQYF. The CDR3 DNA is TGCAGTGCTAGAGATGGGCAGACCAACCAAGAGACCCAGTACTTC.

This clonotype was seen repeatedly, ten times or more. V gene TRBV25-1 combines with J gene TRBJ2-5; no clear D gene. CDR3 length: 14 residues. V lost 1 base to trimming and J lost 4 bases, with 10 bases between them. Germline values: CDR1 MGHDK, CDR2 SYGVNS. Here the CDR3 DNA reads TGTGCCAGCAGTGAATTAGCCCAAATAGAGACCCAGTACTTC. This codes for CASSELAQIETQYF.

This clonotype was counted ten times or more. This chain connects TRBV5-1 to TRBJ2-7; TRBD1 is a possible D gene (6 bases). V lost 2 bases, J lost 7 bases, and 16 bases lay in between. This CDR3 spans 14 amino acids. Germline CDR1 SGHRS, CDR2 YFSETQ. In DNA form, the CDR3 reads TGCGCCAGCAGCTTTCCGGGACATGCCCGGGAGCAGTACTTC. This sequence encodes CASSFPGHAREQYF. The complete variable domain, with remaining parts taken from reference TRBV5-1 and TRBJ2-7, reads KAGVTQTPRYLIKTRGQQVTLSCSPISGHRSVSWYQQTPGQGLQFLFEYFSETQRNKGNFPGRFSGRQFSNSRSEMNVSTLELGDSALYLCASSFPGHAREQYFGPGTRLTVT.

This clonotype has a count of ten or more. The chain uses TRBV7-9 and TRBJ2-7; 7 nucleotides line up with TRBD1. Germline trimming cut 5 bases from V and 3 bases from J; bases unmatched to any gene: 10. CDR1 is SEHNR, CDR2 FQNEAQ, per germline (reference sequence). The CDR3 has 15 residues. CDR3 amino acids: CASSPRQGGLYEQYF. The CDR3, as DNA: TGTGCCAGCAGCCCCCGACAGGGTGGACTCTACGAGCAGTACTTC.

This clonotype was seen at least ten times. V usage is TRBV4-3 and J usage is TRBJ2-2; D unresolved. The length of the CDR3 is 16 residues. V gave up 1 base and J gave up 2 bases, with 11 bases separating them. The V gene's germline CDR1 is LGHNA and CDR2 YSLEER. DNA for the CDR3: TGCGCCAGCAGCCAAGTGTGGGGAAGCAACACCGGGGAGCTGTTTTTT. As protein: CASSQVWGSNTGELFF.

This clonotype was observed many times. This chain links TRBV5-6 with TRBJ2-1; D is undetermined. Trimming cost V 0 bases and J 1 base, with 8 bases left between them. This CDR3 region has 15 residues. Germline V CDR1 and CDR2: SGHDT, YYEEEE. The CDR3 is CASSLGGVSYNEQFF. The CDR3 DNA is TGTGCCAGCAGCTTGGGTGGGGTATCCTACAATGAGCAGTTCTTC.

This chain joins TRBV18 and TRBJ2-7; D ambiguous. Germline V CDR1 and CDR2: KGHSH, LQKENI. The CDR3 runs to 12 residues. Trimming pared 3 bases from V and 5 bases from J, leaving 8 bases between. CDR3: CASSPEPHEQYF. DNA of the CDR3: TGTGCCAGCTCACCCGAACCCCACGAGCAGTACTTC.

In regard to this clonotype: This may be a read error: a much more frequent sequence differs by one nucleotide. This chain uses TRBV7-9 with TRBJ2-1; 11 bases line up with TRBD1. Germline V gene data show CDR1 as SEHNR and CDR2 as FQNEAQ (reference sequence). The CDR3 has 14 amino acids. For the CDR3, the DNA is TGTGCCAGCGTGCGGACAGGGGGCAAGAATGAGAAGTTCTTC. Protein: CASVRTGGKNEKFF.

This clonotype has ten or more counts. The V call is TRBV3-1, the J call TRBJ2-3, with a tentative D call TRBD2 (5 bases). CDR1 and CDR2 (germline): LGHDT, YNNKEL (reference sequence). This CDR3 contains 14 residues. The V and J ends lost 0 bases and 3 bases respectively, with 7 bases between them. The CDR3 here is CASSQDLATDTQYF. The DNA for the CDR3 is TGTGCCAGCAGCCAAGATCTAGCAACAGATACGCAGTATTTT.

V is TRBV7-9 and J is TRBJ2-5; D call uncertain. CDR1 SEHNR and CDR2 FQNEAQ come from the germline V gene (reference sequence). V was shortened by 4 bases and J by 4 bases, with 13 bases between the two germline ends. The CDR3 extends over 14 amino acids. The CDR3 loop reads CASSSPTRTETQYF. As DNA, the CDR3 is TGTGCCAGCAGCTCACCCACCCGGACAGAGACCCAGTACTTC.

In its sample, this clonotype was seen many times. This chain links TRBV4-3 with TRBJ1-2; maybe TRBD1 (5 bases). The V gene lost 0 bases and the J gene lost 6 bases, with 14 bases spanning the gap. There are 15 residues in the CDR3. Germline CDR1 and CDR2: LGHNA and YSLEER. CDR3: CASSQDGGLGNGYTF. CDR3 DNA sequence: TGCGCCAGCAGCCAAGATGGGGGTCTTGGGAATGGCTACACCTTC.

The chain links TRBV30 to TRBJ2-3; 9 bases agree with TRBD2. J lost 1 base, V lost 2 bases, and 4 bases had no gene match. The CDR3 runs to 15 residues. CDR1 GTSNPN and CDR2 SVGIG come from the germline V gene (reference sequence). In DNA, the CDR3 is TGTGCCTGGAGTCTCGCGGGAGGGGGCACAGATACGCAGTATTTT. Residues: CAWSLAGGGTDTQYF.

The gene calls are TRBV7-2 and TRBJ2-6; weak D call: TRBD1 (6 bases). The CDR3 runs to 15 residues. From germline, CDR1 is SGHTA and CDR2 FQGNSA. Trimming cost V 6 bases and J 4 bases, with 13 bases left between them. The CDR3 reads CASRAPGTGANVLTF. The CDR3, as DNA: TGTGCCAGCAGGGCTCCAGGGACAGGGGCCAACGTCCTGACTTTC.

This clonotype was recorded many times. The chain combines TRBV5-1 with TRBJ1-1, with unresolved D. The germline V gene encodes CDR1 SGHRS and CDR2 YFSETQ. Trimming stripped 0 bases from V and 0 bases from J, with 9 bases between. The CDR3 contains 15 residues. The DNA of the CDR3 is TGCGCCAGCAGCTTGGACTCTTTCATGAACACTGAAGCTTTCTTT. It codes for CASSLDSFMNTEAFF.

This clonotype was counted at least ten times. The chain is built from TRBV7-2 and TRBJ2-1; tentatively, D is TRBD1 (6 bases). Germline assignment: CDR1 SGHTA and CDR2 FQGNSA. The length of the CDR3 is 15 residues. Trimming pared 5 bases from V and 8 bases from J, leaving 19 bases between. CDR3 region: CASSIFRGGGYEQFF. CDR3 DNA sequence: TGTGCCAGCAGCATTTTCAGGGGTGGGGGCTATGAGCAGTTCTTC.

This clonotype was seen repeatedly, ten times or more. The gene calls are TRBV10-2 and TRBJ2-1; 15 nucleotides agree with TRBD2. After removal of 5 bases from V and 13 bases from J, the junction contained 3 bases not matched to a gene. CDR3 length: 13 amino acids. Germline V gene data show CDR1 as WSHSY and CDR2 as SAAADI. CDR3 sequence reads: CASSRGLAGGQFF. CDR3 nucleotides: TGCGCCAGCAGTAGGGGACTAGCGGGGGGCCAGTTCTTC.

This clonotype has ten or more counts. The chain is built from TRBV7-9 and TRBJ2-3; 8 bases map to TRBD2. V trimming: 1 base; J trimming: 0 bases; junction bases outside the gene matches: 6. Germline V gives CDR1 SEHNR, CDR2 FQNEAQ (reference sequence). The CDR3 is 17 amino acids. CDR3 amino acids: CASSLGAASGSTDTQYF. DNA of the CDR3: TGTGCCAGCAGCTTAGGGGCTGCTAGCGGGAGCACAGATACGCAGTATTTT. Filled out from reference TRBV7-9 and TRBJ2-3, the complete variable domain reads DTGVSQNPRHKITKRGQNVTFRCDPISEHNRLYWYRQTLGQGPEFLTYFQNEAQLEKSRLLSDRFSAERPKGSFSTLEIQRTEQGDSAMYLCASSLGAASGSTDTQYFGPGTRLTVL.

The genes are TRBV5-5 and TRBJ1-6; D not certain. V lost 4 bases to trimming and J lost 10 bases, with 18 bases between them. Germline lookup yields CDR1 SGHKS and CDR2 YYEKEE (reference sequence). The CDR3 is 15 residues long. The CDR3 sequence is CASSPDPTWASPLHF. The CDR3 DNA reads TGTGCCAGCAGCCCGGACCCGACTTGGGCCTCACCCCTCCACTTT.

This clonotype was found many times. The rearrangement joins TRBV2 to TRBJ1-4; D unresolved. Looked up from germline, CDR1 is SNHLY and CDR2 is FYNNEI. The CDR3 is made up of 11 amino acids. The V gene lost 8 bases and the J gene lost 8 bases, with 9 bases spanning the gap. The CDR3 region has the DNA TGTGCCAGCCCTACCCGGGAAAAACTGTTTTTT. Residues: CASPTREKLFF. The whole variable domain, filled in from reference TRBV2 and TRBJ1-4, reads EPEVTQTPSHQVTQMGQEVILRCVPISNHLYFYWYRQILGQKVEFLVSFYNNEISEKSEIFDDQFSVERPDGSNFTLKIRSTKLEDSAMYFCASPTREKLFFGSGTQLSVL.

V gene TRBV6-5 combines with J gene TRBJ2-3; D gene ambiguous. V lost 5 bases and J lost 2, with 11 bases in between. Germline V gene sequence: CDR1 MNHEY, CDR2 SVGAGI. There are 14 residues in the CDR3. CDR3 bases: TGTGCCAGCAGTAACCAGGACGTCACAGATACGCAGTATTTT. Its translation is CASSNQDVTDTQYF.

This clonotype has at least ten counts. The J gene is TRBJ2-1, the V gene TRBV12-3 or TRBV12-4; weak D call: TRBD1 (5 bases). V dropped 4 bases and J dropped 0 bases, with 10 bases sitting between them. The CDR3 sequence is 15 residues long. The CDR3 protein is CASSSDTGSYNEQFF. The CDR3 region has the DNA TGTGCCAGCAGTTCGGACACGGGCTCCTACAATGAGCAGTTCTTC.